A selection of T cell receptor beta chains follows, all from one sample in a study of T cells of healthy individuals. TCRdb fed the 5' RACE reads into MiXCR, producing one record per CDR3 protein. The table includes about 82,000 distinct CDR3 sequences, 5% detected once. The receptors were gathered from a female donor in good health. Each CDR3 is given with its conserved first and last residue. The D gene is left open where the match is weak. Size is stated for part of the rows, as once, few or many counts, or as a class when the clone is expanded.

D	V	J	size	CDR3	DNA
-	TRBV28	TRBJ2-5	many	CASSLDEGKETQYF	TGTGCCAGCAGTTTAGACGAGGGAAAAGAGACCCAGTACTTC
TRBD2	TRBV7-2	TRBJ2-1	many	CASSHSFLAASYNEQFF	TGTGCCAGCAGCCATTCCTTCCTAGCGGCCTCCTACAATGAGCAGTTCTTC
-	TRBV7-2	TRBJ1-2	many	CASSSRGGDTYLGGYTF	TGTGCCAGCAGCTCGCGGGGGGGGGACACTTACCTGGGTGGCTACACCTTC
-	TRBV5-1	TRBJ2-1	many	CASTEGARNEQFF	TGCGCCAGCACCGAAGGTGCAAGGAATGAGCAGTTCTTC
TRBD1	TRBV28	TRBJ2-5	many	CASSHLDRGKTQYF	TGTGCCAGCAGTCACCTGGACAGGGGGAAGACCCAGTACTTC
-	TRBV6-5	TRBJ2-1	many	CASSYQGSRSYNEQFF	TGTGCCAGCAGTTACCAAGGTAGCAGATCCTACAATGAGCAGTTCTTC
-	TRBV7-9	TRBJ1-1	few	CASSSSTLPRGTEAFF	TGTGCCAGCAGCTCATCGACATTACCGCGGGGGACTGAAGCTTTCTTT
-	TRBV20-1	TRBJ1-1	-	CSARDPGMNTEAFF	TGCAGTGCTAGAGATCCAGGGATGAACACTGAAGCTTTCTTT
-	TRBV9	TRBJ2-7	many	CASSPGTLEQYF	TGTGCCAGCAGCCCCGGGACTCTCGAGCAGTACTTC
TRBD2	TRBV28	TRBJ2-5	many	CASSISRAGGRTQYF	TGTGCCAGCAGTATTTCCAGGGCGGGGGGGAGGACCCAGTACTTC
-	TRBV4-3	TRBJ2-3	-	CASSQDQGLGTDTQYF	TGCGCCAGCAGCCAAGATCAGGGGTTAGGCACAGATACGCAGTATTTT
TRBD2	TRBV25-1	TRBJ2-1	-	CASSGPALLAGAMRSSYNEQFF	TGTGCCAGCAGTGGCCCTGCATTACTAGCGGGAGCTATGAGGAGCTCCTACAATGAGCAGTTCTTC
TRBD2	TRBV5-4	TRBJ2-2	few	CASSTWTSGDTGELFF	TGTGCCAGCAGCACCTGGACTAGCGGGGACACCGGGGAGCTGTTTTTT
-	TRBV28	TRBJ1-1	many	CASSWVEAPNTEAFF	TGTGCCAGCAGTTGGGTGGAGGCCCCGAACACTGAAGCTTTCTTT
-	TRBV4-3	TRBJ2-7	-	CASCTGLGSEQYF	TGCGCCAGCTGTACGGGGCTCGGAAGCGAGCAGTACTTC
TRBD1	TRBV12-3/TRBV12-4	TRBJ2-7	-	CASSRTGREQYF	TGTGCCAGCAGTAGGACAGGGCGCGAGCAGTACTTC
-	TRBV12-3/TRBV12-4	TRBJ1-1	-	CASSLTYEAFF	TGTGCCAGCAGTTTGACCTATGAAGCTTTCTTT
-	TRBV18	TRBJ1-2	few	CASSQEQGTSGYTF	TGTGCCAGCTCACAGGAACAGGGTACCTCTGGCTACACCTTC
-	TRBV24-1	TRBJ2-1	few	CATSEAGDHEQFF	TGTGCCACCAGTGAAGCAGGGGACCATGAGCAGTTCTTC
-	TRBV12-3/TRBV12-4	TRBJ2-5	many	CASLRGEDVRETQYF	TGTGCCAGCCTGCGAGGAGAAGATGTTAGGGAGACCCAGTACTTC
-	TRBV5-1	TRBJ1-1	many	CASSQQAPRNTEAFF	TGCGCCAGCAGCCAACAGGCCCCACGGAACACTGAAGCTTTCTTT
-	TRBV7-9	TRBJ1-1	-	CASSLHGNLEAFF	TGTGCCAGCAGCTTACACGGGAACCTCGAAGCTTTCTTT
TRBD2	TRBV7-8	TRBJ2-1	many	CASSLGRAGVNNNEQFF	TGTGCCAGCAGCTTAGGAAGAGCGGGAGTAAACAACAATGAGCAGTTCTTC
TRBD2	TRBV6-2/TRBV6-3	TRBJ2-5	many	CASSYALAGGEETQYF	TGTGCCAGCAGTTATGCGCTAGCGGGAGGGGAAGAGACCCAGTACTTC
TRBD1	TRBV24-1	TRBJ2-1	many	CATNQGAEEQFF	TGTGCCACCAATCAGGGGGCGGAGGAGCAGTTCTTC
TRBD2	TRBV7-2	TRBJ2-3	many	CASRTSAGGTDTQYF	TGTGCCAGCAGAACTTCAGCGGGAGGGACAGATACGCAGTATTTT
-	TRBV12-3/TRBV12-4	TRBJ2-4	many	CASSFGRKLAKNIQYF	TGTGCCAGCAGTTTTGGGCGGAAGCTAGCCAAAAACATTCAGTACTTC
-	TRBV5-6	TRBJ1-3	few	CASSLAGEGENTIYF	TGTGCCAGCAGCTTGGCTGGAGAGGGCGAAAACACCATATATTTT
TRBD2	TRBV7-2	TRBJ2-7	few	CASSLPLAGVGEQYF	TGTGCCAGCAGCTTACCACTAGCGGGAGTGGGCGAGCAGTACTTC
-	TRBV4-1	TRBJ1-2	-	CASSQGSGFYGYTF	TGCGCCAGCAGCCAAGGTTCGGGATTCTATGGCTACACCTTC
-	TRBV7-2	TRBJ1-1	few	CASSLRQGSTEAFF	TGTGCCAGCAGCTTAAGGCAGGGGTCCACTGAAGCTTTCTTT
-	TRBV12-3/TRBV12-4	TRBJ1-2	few	CASSPPGRGAGYGYTF	TGTGCCAGCAGCCCTCCAGGTCGGGGCGCGGGCTATGGCTACACCTTC
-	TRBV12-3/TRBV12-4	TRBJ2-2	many	CASSVKRSTGELFF	TGTGCCAGCAGCGTCAAGAGGAGCACCGGGGAGCTGTTTTTT
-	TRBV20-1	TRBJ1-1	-	CSAGGRPNTEAFF	TGCAGTGCTGGGGGACGGCCGAACACTGAAGCTTTCTTT
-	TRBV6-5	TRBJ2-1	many	CASSYSFGENYNEQFF	TGTGCCAGCAGTTACTCCTTCGGGGAGAACTACAATGAGCAGTTCTTC
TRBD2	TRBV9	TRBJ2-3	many	CASSYWREFGTDTQYF	TGTGCCAGCAGCTATTGGCGGGAGTTCGGCACAGATACGCAGTATTTT
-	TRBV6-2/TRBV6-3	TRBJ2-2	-	CASSYRSPATGELFF	TGTGCCAGCAGTTACAGGTCTCCGGCCACCGGGGAGCTGTTTTTT
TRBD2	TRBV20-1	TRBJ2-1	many	CSAPWSSGRAGSYNEQFF	TGCAGTGCTCCATGGTCTAGCGGGAGGGCCGGTTCCTACAATGAGCAGTTCTTC
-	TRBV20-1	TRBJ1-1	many	CSARRAGNTEAFF	TGCAGTGCCCGGCGGGCGGGGAACACTGAAGCTTTCTTT
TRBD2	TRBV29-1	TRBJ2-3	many	CSVEGLAGGPPADTQYF	TGCAGCGTGGAGGGACTAGCGGGAGGGCCTCCCGCAGATACGCAGTATTTT
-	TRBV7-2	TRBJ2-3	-	CASSLGSIWDTQYF	TGTGCCAGCAGCTTAGGATCTATATGGGATACGCAGTATTTT